The present TCR beta chain was sequenced within a study of T cells in Graves' hyperthyroidism and ophthalmopathy. The CDR3 regions of TCR beta were amplified from RNA transcripts. A set of HTBI primers served as the primers for a first-round RT-PCR of the TCR CDR3. TCRdb re-derived calls from the multiplex PCR reads in MiXCR, one entry per CDR3 protein. Of some 510,000 distinct CDR3 sequences listed, around 20% are singletons. Germline V gene data show CDR1 as DFQATT and CDR2 as SNEGSKA (reference sequence). The CDR3 is 14 residues long. V was pared by 6 bases and J by 3 bases, with 15 bases between. PBMCs stemmed from about 9.5 ml fresh peripheral blood.

This chain joins TRBV20-1 and TRBJ2-4; D might be TRBD2 (6 bases). The clonotype originates from a man aged 18-30 years with Graves' hyperthyroidism. Sequencing was performed on blood. The CDR3 sequence is CSAPPGAGKNIQYF. The DNA of the CDR3 is TGCAGTGCCCCCCCGGGAGCGGGCAAAAACATTCAGTACTTC.